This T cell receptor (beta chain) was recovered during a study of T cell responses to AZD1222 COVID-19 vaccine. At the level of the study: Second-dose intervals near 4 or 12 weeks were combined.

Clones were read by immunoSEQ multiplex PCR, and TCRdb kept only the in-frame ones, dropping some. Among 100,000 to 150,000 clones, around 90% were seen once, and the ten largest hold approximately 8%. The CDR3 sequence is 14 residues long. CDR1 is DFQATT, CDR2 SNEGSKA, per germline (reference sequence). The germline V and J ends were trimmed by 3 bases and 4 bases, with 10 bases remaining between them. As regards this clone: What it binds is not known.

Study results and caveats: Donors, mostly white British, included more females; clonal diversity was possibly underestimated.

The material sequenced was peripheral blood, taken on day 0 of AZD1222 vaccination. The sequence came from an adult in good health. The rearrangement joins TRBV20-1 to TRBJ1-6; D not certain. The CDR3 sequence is CSASLGGYNSPLHF. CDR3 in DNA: TGCAGTGCTAGTCTGGGCGGGTATAATTCACCCCTCCACTTT.